The next 11 T cell receptor beta chains were all read from a single sample in a study of shared clonotypes between healthy human individuals. Assay used: immunoSEQ multiplex PCR; TCRdb lists only in-frame clones, some missing. In the table there are around 2,000,000 clones, roughly 94% of which are singletons. The specimen sequenced was naive CD4+ T cells sorted from blood. The subset was: CD45RA+ positively selected. The origin of the receptors is a man aged 18 to 30 in good health.

J is TRBJ2-7 and V is TRBV5-1; 13 bases align to TRBD2. V gave up 4 bases and J gave up 7 bases; unmatched junction bases: 8. The length of the CDR3 is 15 residues. Germline V gene data show CDR1 as SGHRS and CDR2 as YFSETQ. The DNA for the CDR3 is TGCGCCAGCAGCAACTTGACTAGCGGGAGGCTGGAGCAGTACTTC. Translated, it gives CASSNLTSGRLEQYF.

The chain carries TRBV6-5 and TRBJ1-2; the D is unclear. V was pared by 5 bases and J by 7 bases, with 14 bases between. This CDR3 spans 13 amino acids. Germline loops: CDR1 MNHEY, CDR2 SVGAGI. The CDR3 here is CASSLWEDGGYTF. In DNA, the CDR3 is TGTGCCAGCAGTCTTTGGGAAGACGGTGGCTACACCTTC.

The chain combines TRBV4-3 with TRBJ2-5; 9 bases map to TRBD2. V was clipped by 0 bases and J by 4 bases; unmatched bases: 6. Germline V gene data show CDR1 as LGHNA and CDR2 as YSLEER. The CDR3 has 16 amino acids. The CDR3 reads CASSQDLAGAAETQYF. In DNA, the CDR3 is TGCGCCAGCAGCCAAGATTTAGCGGGAGCGGCAGAGACCCAGTACTTC.

V usage is TRBV6-5 and J usage is TRBJ2-1; 9 bases line up with TRBD2. V trimming: 5 bases; J trimming: 3 bases; junction bases outside the gene matches: 5. Germline V gene sequence: CDR1 MNHEY, CDR2 SVGAGI. The CDR3 is made up of 15 amino acids. The DNA for the CDR3 is TGTGCCAGCAGTCCCCTAGCGGGGCACTACAATGAGCAGTTCTTC. Translated: CASSPLAGHYNEQFF.

The V and J genes are TRBV2 and TRBJ1-4; D is perhaps TRBD1 (5 bases). This CDR3 has 12 amino acids. With 6 bases removed from V and 17 bases from J, the gap between germline ends came to 19 bases. Looked up from germline, CDR1 is SNHLY and CDR2 is FYNNEI. In DNA form, the CDR3 reads TGTGCCAGCAGGGGGGAGGGCCACAGGCTTTTTTTT. Its protein product is CASRGEGHRLFF.

A remark on this clone: Other nucleotide sequences from this sample produce the same CDR3. CDR3 sequence reads: CASSEEGYEQYF. The CDR3 DNA sequence: TGTGCCAGCAGTGAAGAGGGGTACGAGCAGTACTTC. The V gene is TRBV2, the J gene TRBJ2-7; a possible D gene is TRBD1 (5 bases). The germline V and J ends were trimmed by 1 base and 4 bases, with 5 bases remaining between them. The germline gives CDR1 SNHLY, CDR2 FYNNEI. The CDR3 has 12 amino acids.

About this clone: This CDR3 is also generated by other DNA sequences in the sample. The chain joins TRBV18 to TRBJ2-1; D ambiguous. Trimming removed 0 bases from V and 2 bases from J, with 2 bases in between. This CDR3 has 13 residues. The germline gives CDR1 KGHSH, CDR2 LQKENI. CDR3 protein: CASSPPAYNEQFF. CDR3 in DNA: TGTGCCAGCTCACCACCCGCCTACAATGAGCAGTTCTTC. Looking up the rest from reference TRBV18 and TRBJ2-1 gives the full variable domain: NAGVMQNPRHLVRRRGQEARLRCSPMKGHSHVYWYRQLPEEGLKFMVYLQKENIIDESGMPKERFSAEFPKEGPSILRIQQVVRGDSAAYFCASSPPAYNEQFFGPGTRLTVL.

The chain recombines TRBV15 with TRBJ2-5; D gene unclear. CDR1 is LNHNV, CDR2 YYDKDF, per germline (reference sequence). The CDR3 has 13 residues. Trimming removed 6 bases from V and 1 base from J, with 9 bases in between. This CDR3 is CATSSGIQETQYF. The CDR3 DNA reads as TGTGCCACCAGTTCAGGTATCCAAGAGACCCAGTACTTC.

CDR3: CAISDSGRGQGNTIYF. For the CDR3, the DNA is TGTGCCATCAGTGACAGCGGCAGGGGGCAAGGAAACACCATATATTTT. The chain couples TRBV10-3 to TRBJ1-3; 8 bases map to TRBD1. This CDR3 is 16 amino acids long. Trimming cost V 3 bases and J 4 bases; bases outside gene matches: 8. Germline-derived CDR1 and CDR2 are ENHRY and SYGVKD.

This clone was counted once. The chain employs TRBV25-1 and TRBJ1-1, with D possibly TRBD1 on 6 matching bases. The CDR3 length is 14 residues. V was pared by 2 bases and J by 5 bases, with 12 bases between. Germline values: CDR1 MGHDK, CDR2 SYGVNS. CDR3 nucleotide sequence: TGTGCCAGCAGTGAAAAGGACAGTAGGACTGAAGCTTTCTTT. It codes for CASSEKDSRTEAFF.

The chain uses TRBV2 and TRBJ1-2, with D possibly matching TRBD1 (5 bases). CDR1 and CDR2 (germline): SNHLY, FYNNEI. The CDR3 is 14 amino acids. V was clipped by 8 bases and J by 4 bases, with 17 bases between them. The CDR3 DNA follows: TGTGCCAGCCCCTCACCGCAGGGTAGCTATGGCTACACCTTC. It translates to CASPSPQGSYGYTF.